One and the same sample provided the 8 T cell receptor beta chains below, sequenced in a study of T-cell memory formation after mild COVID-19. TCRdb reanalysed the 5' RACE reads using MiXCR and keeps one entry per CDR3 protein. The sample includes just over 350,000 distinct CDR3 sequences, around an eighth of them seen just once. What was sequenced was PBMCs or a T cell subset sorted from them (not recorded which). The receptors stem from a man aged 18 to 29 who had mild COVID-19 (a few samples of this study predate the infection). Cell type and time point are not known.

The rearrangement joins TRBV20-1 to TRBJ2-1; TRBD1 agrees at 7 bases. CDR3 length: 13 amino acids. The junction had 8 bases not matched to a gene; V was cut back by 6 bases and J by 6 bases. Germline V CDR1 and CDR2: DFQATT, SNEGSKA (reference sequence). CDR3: CSAPRTGSNEQFF. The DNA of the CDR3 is TGCAGTGCCCCTCGGACAGGCAGCAATGAGCAGTTCTTC.

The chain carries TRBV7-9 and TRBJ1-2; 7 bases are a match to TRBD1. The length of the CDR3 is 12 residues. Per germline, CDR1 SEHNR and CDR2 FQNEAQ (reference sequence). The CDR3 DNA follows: TGTGCACTATACAGGGGAGGTGGTGGCTACACCTTC. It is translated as CALYRGGGGYTF.

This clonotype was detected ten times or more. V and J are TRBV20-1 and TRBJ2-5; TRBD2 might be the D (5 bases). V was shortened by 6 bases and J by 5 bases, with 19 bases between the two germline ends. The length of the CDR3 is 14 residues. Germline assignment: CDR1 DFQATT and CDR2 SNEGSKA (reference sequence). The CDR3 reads CSATTGSLGETQYF. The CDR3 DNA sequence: TGCAGTGCAACTACGGGATCCCTGGGGGAGACCCAGTACTTC.

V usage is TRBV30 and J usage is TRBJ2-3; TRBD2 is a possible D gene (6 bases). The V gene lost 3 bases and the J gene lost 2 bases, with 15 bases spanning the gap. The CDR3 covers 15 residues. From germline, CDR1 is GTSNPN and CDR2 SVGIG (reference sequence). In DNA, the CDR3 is TGTGCCTGGAGCCCTAGGAGCGGGCTCACAGATACGCAGTATTTT. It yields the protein CAWSPRSGLTDTQYF.

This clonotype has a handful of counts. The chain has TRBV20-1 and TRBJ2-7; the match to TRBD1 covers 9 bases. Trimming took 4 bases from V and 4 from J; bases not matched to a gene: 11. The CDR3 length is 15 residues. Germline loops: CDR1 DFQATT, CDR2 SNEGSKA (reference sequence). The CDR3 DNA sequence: TGCAGTGCTACAAGTCCGGGACAGGGCAAATACGAGCAGTACTTC. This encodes CSATSPGQGKYEQYF.

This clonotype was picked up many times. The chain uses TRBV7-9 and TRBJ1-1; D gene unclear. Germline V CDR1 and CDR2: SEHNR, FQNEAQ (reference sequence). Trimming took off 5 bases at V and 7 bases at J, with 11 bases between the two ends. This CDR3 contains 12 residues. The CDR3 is CASSLPPNEAFF. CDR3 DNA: TGTGCCAGCAGCCTACCACCAAATGAAGCTTTCTTT.

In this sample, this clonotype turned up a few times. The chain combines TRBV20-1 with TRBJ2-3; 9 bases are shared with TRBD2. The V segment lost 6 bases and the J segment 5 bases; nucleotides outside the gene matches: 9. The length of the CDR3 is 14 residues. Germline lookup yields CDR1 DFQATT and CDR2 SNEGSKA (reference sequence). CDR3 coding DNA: TGCAGTGCATCATGGGCGGGGGGGCTAGATACGCAGTATTTT. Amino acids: CSASWAGGLDTQYF.

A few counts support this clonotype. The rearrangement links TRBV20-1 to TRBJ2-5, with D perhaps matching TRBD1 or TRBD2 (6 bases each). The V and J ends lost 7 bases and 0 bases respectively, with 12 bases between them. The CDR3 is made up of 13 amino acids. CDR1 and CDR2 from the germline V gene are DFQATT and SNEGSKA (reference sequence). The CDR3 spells CSGRGGYQETQYF. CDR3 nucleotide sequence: TGCAGTGGAAGAGGGGGGTACCAAGAGACCCAGTACTTC.